The TCR beta chain described here comes from a study of blood T cell repertoires in COVID-19. Study at large: Acute-phase and convalescent COVID-19 samples originated in the United States, Italy and Spain.

After removal of 5 bases from V and 4 bases from J, the junction contained 6 bases not matched to a gene. CDR1 is SEHNR, CDR2 FQNEAQ, per germline (reference sequence). This CDR3 region has 15 residues. How the authors handled the data: Nucleated cell counts were estimated from reference gene primer amplification. TCRdb's copy holds only in-frame clones and misses some; the assay was immunoSEQ multiplex PCR. V and J calls plus clone size are reproduced from that table; the DNA served to infer D and trimming. The profile covers 87,000 or so clones, with roughly 84% appearing a single time and around 4.5% taken by the ten largest.

V gene TRBV7-9 combines with J gene TRBJ2-5; 11 nucleotides align to TRBD2. This sequence originates from a woman older than 75 with acute or convalescent COVID-19. The sample comprised peripheral blood. As DNA, the CDR3 is TGTGCCAGCAGCCCAGTAGCGGGAGGGCGAGAGACCCAGTACTTC. As protein: CASSPVAGGRETQYF.